This entry lists 27 T cell receptor beta chains sequenced from one sample in a study of T cells in Graves' hyperthyroidism and ophthalmopathy. It was RNA transcripts that yielded the amplified TCR beta CDR3 regions. HTBI primers were used for first-round RT-PCR of the TCR CDR3. TCRdb used MiXCR to reprocess the multiplex PCR reads, holding one entry per CDR3 protein. The sample holds around 240,000 distinct CDR3 sequences, roughly 15% seen once. Sequencing was performed on blood. The receptors come from a young woman with Graves' ophthalmopathy.

In its sample, this clonotype was seen many times. J is TRBJ2-1 and V is TRBV5-5, with 7 bases identical to TRBD2. CDR3 length: 15 amino acids. The germline V gene encodes CDR1 SGHKS and CDR2 YYEKEE (reference sequence). Trimming removed 0 bases from V and 4 bases from J; junction bases left unmatched: 4. CDR3 amino acids: CASSLVGEGYNEQFF. CDR3 DNA: TGTGCCAGCAGCTTGGTGGGGGAGGGGTACAATGAGCAGTTCTTC. Complete variable domain (other parts from reference TRBV5-5 and TRBJ2-1): DAGVTQSPTHLIKTRGQQVTLRCSPISGHKSVSWYQQVLGQGPQFIFQYYEKEERGRGNFPDRFSARQFPNYSSELNVNALLLGDSALYLCASSLVGEGYNEQFFGPGTRLTVL.

Details on this clonotype: Given the absence of the conserved phenylalanine or tryptophan at the CDR3 end, a read error is likely. The CDR3 sequence is CANYRGGNEKLFY. CDR3 nucleotides: TGCGCCAACTACAGGGGGGGGAATGAAAAACTGTTTTAT. The chain uses TRBV5-1 and TRBJ1-4; TRBD1 matches 8 bases. CDR1 is SGHRS and CDR2 is YFSETQ in the germline V gene. This CDR3 is built from 13 residues. The V gene end was trimmed by 9 bases and the J gene end by 5 bases; junction bases not matched to a gene: 6.

This clonotype has at least ten counts. In DNA, the CDR3 is TGTGCCAGCAGTTGGGATCGGACTACGGGTTGGCAGCCCCAGCATTTT. Translation: CASSWDRTTGWQPQHF. The chain employs TRBV6-2 or TRBV6-3 and TRBJ1-5; no reliable D call. Between the trimmed V and J ends, which lost 4 bases and 7 bases, there was a span of 20 bases. In germline, CDR1 is MNHEY, CDR2 SVGEGT. The CDR3 totals 16 residues.

This clonotype was seen a few times. The rearrangement joins TRBV9 to TRBJ1-5; D uncertain. Germline CDR1 SGDLS, CDR2 YYNGEE. Trimming left V 0 bases short and J 0 bases short, with 7 bases between. CDR3 size: 15 residues. CDR3 amino acids: CASSVGTHSNQPQHF. The CDR3, as DNA: TGTGCCAGCAGCGTAGGCACTCATAGCAATCAGCCCCAGCATTTT.

This clonotype has at least ten counts. The J gene is TRBJ2-7, the V gene TRBV20-1; tentatively, D is TRBD1 (5 bases). Per the germline V gene, CDR1 is DFQATT and CDR2 is SNEGSKA (reference sequence). This CDR3 region has 14 residues. V lost 0 bases and J 4 bases, leaving 13 bases between the germline ends. CDR3 coding DNA: TGCAGTGCTAGAGATCTCGCCAGGGATTACGAGCAGTACTTC. This codes for CSARDLARDYEQYF.

Ten or more counts support this clonotype. The rearrangement joins TRBV11-2 to TRBJ2-1, with a weak D call TRBD1 (6 bases). Germline-derived CDR1 and CDR2 are SGHAT and FQNNGV. CDR3 size: 14 residues. V lost 4 bases to trimming and J lost 7 bases, with 14 bases between them. CDR3 residues: CASSSLQGRNEQFF. DNA for the CDR3: TGTGCCAGCAGCTCCTTACAGGGCAGGAATGAGCAGTTCTTC.

With respect to this clonotype: Possible read error: a much larger clone is one base away. Because the CDR3 is missing its conserved closing phenylalanine or tryptophan, this is likely a read error. This rearrangement joins TRBV3-1 to TRBJ2-7; 8 positions agree with TRBD1. Germline-derived CDR1 and CDR2 are LGHDT and YNNKEL (reference sequence). V shed 1 base and J 5 bases; nucleotides not matched to a gene: 7. The CDR3 extends over 15 amino acids. CDR3 sequence: CASSQVAGGPNEQYL. The DNA for the CDR3 is TGTGCCAGCAGCCAAGTTGCAGGGGGCCCCAACGAGCAGTACCTC.

Ten or more counts support this clonotype. The rearrangement links TRBV5-1 to TRBJ2-1; the match to TRBD2 covers 8 bases. The CDR3 totals 17 residues. Germline CDR1 reads SGHRS; CDR2 reads YFSETQ. J lost 6 bases, V lost 0 bases, and 11 bases had no gene match. CDR3 in amino acids: CASSLGGTSGLGNEQFF. The CDR3 DNA reads TGCGCCAGCAGCTTGGGGGGGACTAGTGGTTTAGGCAATGAGCAGTTCTTC. Drawing the rest from reference TRBV5-1 and TRBJ2-1, the complete variable domain is KAGVTQTPRYLIKTRGQQVTLSCSPISGHRSVSWYQQTPGQGLQFLFEYFSETQRNKGNFPGRFSGRQFSNSRSEMNVSTLELGDSALYLCASSLGGTSGLGNEQFFGPGTRLTVL.

This clonotype has only a few counts. In nucleotides, the CDR3 is TGCAGTGCTAGAGATGCCCGGCCTAGCAGGGTGAACACCGGGGAGCTGTTTTTT. This gives the protein CSARDARPSRVNTGELFF. The chain recombines TRBV20-1 with TRBJ2-2; D is tentatively TRBD1 or TRBD2 (5 bases each). CDR3 length: 18 residues. Germline loops: CDR1 DFQATT, CDR2 SNEGSKA (reference sequence). Trimming removed 0 bases at V and 1 base at J, with 18 bases between.

The genes are TRBV9 and TRBJ1-1; D uncertain. CDR1 is SGDLS and CDR2 is YYNGEE in the germline V gene. V lost 0 bases to trimming and J lost 5 bases, with 8 bases between them. This CDR3 contains 13 residues. The CDR3 bases are TGTGCCAGCAGCGTAGGGGCTTCGACTGAAGCTTTCTTT. It specifies CASSVGASTEAFF.

This clonotype has a handful of counts. The chain links TRBV6-1 to TRBJ2-3; the match to TRBD1 covers 9 bases. The J segment lost 2 bases and the V segment lost 5 bases, leaving 5 bases of the junction unmatched. Germline CDR1 MNHNS, CDR2 SASEGT. This CDR3 contains 15 residues. The CDR3 DNA reads TGTGCCAGCAGTCTCCGGGACAGGGACACAGATACGCAGTATTTT. Protein sequence: CASSLRDRDTDTQYF.

This clonotype occurred many times. This chain joins TRBV9 and TRBJ2-1; 9 positions agree with TRBD2. After removal of 0 bases from V and 10 bases from J, the junction contained 11 bases not matched to a gene. Looked up from germline, CDR1 is SGDLS and CDR2 is YYNGEE. The CDR3 covers 16 residues. CDR3 bases: TGTGCCAGCAGCGTAGGGGTAGCGGGGGCCCTCGGCGAGCAGTTCTTC. Translation gives CASSVGVAGALGEQFF.

This chain joins TRBV6-2 or TRBV6-3 and TRBJ2-7; 8 bases align to TRBD1. In germline, CDR1 is MNHEY, CDR2 SVGEGT. V gave up 7 bases and J gave up 1 base; unmatched junction bases: 12. The CDR3 runs to 16 residues. CDR3 coding DNA: TGTGCCAGCACCTTACGAGGGGACAGGCAATCCTACGAGCAGTACTTC. Amino acid sequence: CASTLRGDRQSYEQYF.

In regard to this clonotype: A read error may explain this, as a much larger clone is one base away. The rearrangement links TRBV5-8 to TRBJ1-1; 12 bases are a match to TRBD1. The CDR3 loop spans 15 amino acids. Germline-derived CDR1 and CDR2 are SGHTS and YDEGEE. CDR3 nucleotides: TGTGCCAGCAGCGGGGACAGGGGGCGCAGGACTGAAGCTCTCTTT. It is translated as CASSGDRGRRTEALF.

At least ten counts were recorded for this clonotype. V and J are TRBV6-1 and TRBJ2-1; D is undetermined. This CDR3 comprises 13 residues. Per germline, CDR1 MNHNS and CDR2 SASEGT. V dropped 3 bases and J dropped 10 bases, with 13 bases sitting between them. The CDR3 region has the DNA TGTGCCAGCAGTGACCCCCCCGGCAGGGAGCAGTTCTTC. Protein: CASSDPPGREQFF.

This clonotype was recorded many times. The genes are TRBV27 and TRBJ1-1; possible D gene TRBD1, 6 bases. The CDR3 spans 15 residues. Per the germline V gene, CDR1 is MNHEY and CDR2 is SMNVEV (reference sequence). V lost 3 bases, J lost 3 bases, and 14 bases lay in between. The CDR3 is CASSFLGGADTEAFF. The DNA for the CDR3 is TGTGCCAGCAGTTTCCTGGGGGGCGCAGACACTGAAGCTTTCTTT.

This clonotype showed up many times. The chain recombines TRBV5-1 with TRBJ2-5; 9 positions match TRBD2. The germline gives CDR1 SGHRS, CDR2 YFSETQ. J gave up 3 bases and V 4 bases, and 7 bases lay outside the gene matches. This CDR3 is built from 15 residues. CDR3 in amino acids: CASSTTGGREETQYF. CDR3 sequence (DNA): TGCGCCAGCAGCACGACGGGCGGGAGGGAAGAGACCCAGTACTTC.

This clonotype showed up many times. CDR3 sequence: CASSYTYRDREDNSPLHF. The CDR3 bases are TGTGCCAGCAGTTACACCTACCGGGACAGGGAGGATAATTCACCCCTCCACTTT. The chain couples TRBV6-2 or TRBV6-3 to TRBJ1-6; 9 positions agree with TRBD1. J lost 5 bases, V lost 2 bases, and 10 bases had no gene match. The CDR3 extends over 18 amino acids. The germline V gene encodes CDR1 MNHEY and CDR2 SVGEGT.

The table lists this clonotype with many counts. V gene TRBV18 combines with J gene TRBJ1-5; D is ambiguous. This CDR3 has 17 residues. From germline, CDR1 is KGHSH and CDR2 LQKENI. The ends were cut back, 2 bases at V and 6 bases at J, with 20 bases in the middle. CDR3 sequence reads: CASSPLVVAELGQPQHF. The CDR3 DNA reads as TGTGCCAGCTCACCATTGGTGGTAGCGGAGTTAGGTCAGCCCCAGCATTTT.

This clonotype came up many times. The V and J genes are TRBV7-9 and TRBJ2-1; 11 bases match TRBD2. This CDR3 spans 16 amino acids. Trimming took 5 bases from V and 9 from J; bases not matched to a gene: 12. Looked up from germline, CDR1 is SEHNR and CDR2 is FQNEAQ (reference sequence). The CDR3 spells CASSPGTSGRGGEQFF. CDR3 DNA sequence: TGTGCCAGCAGCCCCGGGACTAGCGGTAGAGGGGGTGAGCAGTTCTTC.

This clonotype showed up many times. In nucleotides, the CDR3 is TGTGCCAGCAGTCGGCGGGACAGATTCACTGAAGCTTTCTTT. Its translation is CASSRRDRFTEAFF. The rearrangement links TRBV6-2 or TRBV6-3 to TRBJ1-1; 7 bases align to TRBD1. V dropped 5 bases and J dropped 4; count of bases not matched to a gene: 7. The CDR3 loop spans 14 amino acids. Germline CDR1 reads MNHEY; CDR2 reads SVGEGT.

This clonotype was picked up many times. A read error may explain this, as a much larger clone is one base away. The J gene is TRBJ2-5, the V gene TRBV28; no reliable D call. The germline CDR1 and CDR2 sequences are MDHEN and SYDVKM. This CDR3 comprises 15 residues. V was trimmed by 7 bases and J by 4 bases, leaving 19 bases between them. The chain's CDR3 is CASNSSLSRRETQYF. The CDR3 DNA follows: TGTGCCAGCAATTCTTCCTTGTCACGCCGAGAGACCCAGTACTTC.

At least ten counts were recorded for this clonotype. The rearrangement links TRBV7-9 to TRBJ2-7; 8 bases align to TRBD1. CDR3 length: 16 residues. Per germline, CDR1 SEHNR and CDR2 FQNEAQ (reference sequence). V gave up 6 bases and J gave up 2 bases; unmatched junction bases: 12. The CDR3 DNA follows: TGTGCCAGCAGTCAAGAGGCCGGGACAGGCCCCTACGAGCAGTACTTC. This translates into CASSQEAGTGPYEQYF. The variable domain in full, with the rest retrieved from reference TRBV7-9 and TRBJ2-7, is DTGVSQNPRHKITKRGQNVTFRCDPISEHNRLYWYRQTLGQGPEFLTYFQNEAQLEKSRLLSDRFSAERPKGSFSTLEIQRTEQGDSAMYLCASSQEAGTGPYEQYFGPGTRLTVT.

This clonotype was detected ten times or more. The chain links TRBV13 to TRBJ1-3; 7 positions match TRBD1. Germline-derived CDR1 and CDR2 are PRHDT and FYEKMQ (reference sequence). The CDR3 extends over 16 amino acids. V shed 5 bases and J 0 bases; nucleotides not matched to a gene: 7. The CDR3 reads CASSPHRDSSGNTIYF. The CDR3, as DNA: TGTGCCAGCAGCCCCCACCGGGACAGCTCTGGAAACACCATATATTTT.

J is TRBJ2-7 and V is TRBV7-2, with 11 bases lining up with TRBD2. J lost 4 bases, V lost 4 bases, and 6 bases had no gene match. From germline, CDR1 is SGHTA and CDR2 FQGNSA. There are 15 residues in the CDR3. The CDR3 DNA reads TGTGCCAGCAGCTCACGCGGGACTAGCGGTTACGAGCAGTACTTC. The encoded protein is CASSSRGTSGYEQYF.

This clonotype has a count of ten or more. The chain uses TRBV5-1 and TRBJ1-3; D might be TRBD1 (6 bases). V shed 0 bases and J shed 2 bases, with 9 bases lying between them. Germline V lookup: CDR1 SGHRS, CDR2 YFSETQ. The CDR3 covers 15 residues. The CDR3 region has the DNA TGCGCCAGCAGCTTGGGACAGGCTGCTGGAAACACCATATATTTT. Amino acid sequence: CASSLGQAAGNTIYF.

This clonotype was recorded many times. V and J are TRBV20-1 and TRBJ1-5; 8 bases fit TRBD1. V dropped 5 bases and J dropped 1; count of bases not matched to a gene: 4. The CDR3 is made up of 14 amino acids. The germline V gene encodes CDR1 DFQATT and CDR2 SNEGSKA (reference sequence). The CDR3, as DNA: TGCAGTGCTCACCAGGGGGCAAGCAATCAGCCCCAGCATTTT. Translated: CSAHQGASNQPQHF.